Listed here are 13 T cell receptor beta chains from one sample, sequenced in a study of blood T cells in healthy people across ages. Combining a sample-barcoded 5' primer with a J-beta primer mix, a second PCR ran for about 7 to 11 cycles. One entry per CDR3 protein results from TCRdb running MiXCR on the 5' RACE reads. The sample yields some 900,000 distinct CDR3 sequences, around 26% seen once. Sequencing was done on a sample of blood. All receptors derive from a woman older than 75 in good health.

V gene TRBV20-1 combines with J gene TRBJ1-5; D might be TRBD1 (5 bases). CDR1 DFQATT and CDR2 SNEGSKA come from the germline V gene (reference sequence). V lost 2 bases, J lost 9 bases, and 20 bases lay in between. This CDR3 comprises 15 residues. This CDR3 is CSARPLGQESRPQHF. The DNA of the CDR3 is TGCAGTGCTAGACCCCTTGGACAAGAATCCCGGCCCCAGCATTTT.

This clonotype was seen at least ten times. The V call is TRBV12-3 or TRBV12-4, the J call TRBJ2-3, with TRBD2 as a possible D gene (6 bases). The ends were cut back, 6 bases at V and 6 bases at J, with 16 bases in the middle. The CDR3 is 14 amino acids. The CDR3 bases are TGTGCCAGCAGCCTCGGAGGGGCGTTTGATACGCAGTATTTT. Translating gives CASSLGGAFDTQYF.

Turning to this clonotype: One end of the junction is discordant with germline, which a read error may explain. CDR3 DNA sequence: TGTGCCAGCAGCCGAGGACTACAAGAGACCCGGTACTTC. It translates to CASSRGLQETRYF. V is TRBV3-1 and J is TRBJ2-5; a possible D gene is TRBD2 (6 bases). CDR1 and CDR2 from the germline V gene are LGHDT and YNNKEL (reference sequence). This CDR3 region has 13 residues.

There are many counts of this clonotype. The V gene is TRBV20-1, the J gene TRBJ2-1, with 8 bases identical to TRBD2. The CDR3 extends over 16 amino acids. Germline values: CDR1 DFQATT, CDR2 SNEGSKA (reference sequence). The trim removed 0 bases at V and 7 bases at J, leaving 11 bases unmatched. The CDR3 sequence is CSARDELGIAGNEQFF. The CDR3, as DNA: TGCAGTGCTAGAGATGAATTGGGGATAGCGGGGAATGAGCAGTTCTTC.

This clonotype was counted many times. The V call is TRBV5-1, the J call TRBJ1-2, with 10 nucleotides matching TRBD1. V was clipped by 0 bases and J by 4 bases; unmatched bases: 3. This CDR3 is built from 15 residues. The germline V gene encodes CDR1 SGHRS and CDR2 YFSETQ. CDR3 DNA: TGCGCCAGCAGCTTGGTCAGGGACAGGGGCTATGGCTACACCTTC. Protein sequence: CASSLVRDRGYGYTF.

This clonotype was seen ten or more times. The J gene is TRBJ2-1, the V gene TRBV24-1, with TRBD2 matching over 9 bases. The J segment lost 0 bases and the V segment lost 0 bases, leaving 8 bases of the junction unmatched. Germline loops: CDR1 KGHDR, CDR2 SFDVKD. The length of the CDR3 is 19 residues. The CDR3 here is CATSDLRASGAFSYNEQFF. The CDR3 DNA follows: TGTGCCACCAGTGATTTGCGCGCTAGCGGGGCCTTCTCCTACAATGAGCAGTTCTTC.

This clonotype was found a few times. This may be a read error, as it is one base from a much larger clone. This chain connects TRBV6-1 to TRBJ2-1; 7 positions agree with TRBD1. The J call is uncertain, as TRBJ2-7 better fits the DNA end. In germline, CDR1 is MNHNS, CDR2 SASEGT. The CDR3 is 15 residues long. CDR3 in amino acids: CASSTDRAIYNEQYF. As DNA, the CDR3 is TGTGCCAGCAGTACCGACAGGGCTATCTACAATGAGCAGTACTTC.

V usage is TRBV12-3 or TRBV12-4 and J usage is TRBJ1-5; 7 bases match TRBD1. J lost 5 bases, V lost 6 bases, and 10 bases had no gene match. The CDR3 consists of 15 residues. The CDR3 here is CASRIGTAWDQPQHF. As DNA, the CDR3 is TGTGCCAGCAGAATCGGGACAGCTTGGGATCAGCCCCAGCATTTT.

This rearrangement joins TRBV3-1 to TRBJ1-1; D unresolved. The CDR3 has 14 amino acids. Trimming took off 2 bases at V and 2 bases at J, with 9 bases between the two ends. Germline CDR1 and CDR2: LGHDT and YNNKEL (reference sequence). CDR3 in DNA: TGTGCCAGCAGCCAACAGACTATTAACACTGAAGCTTTCTTT. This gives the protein CASSQQTINTEAFF. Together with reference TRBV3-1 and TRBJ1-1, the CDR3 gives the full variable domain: DTAVSQTPKYLVTQMGNDKSIKCEQNLGHDTMYWYKQDSKKFLKIMFSYNNKELIINETVPNRFSPKSPDKAHLNLHINSLELGDSAVYFCASSQQTINTEAFFGQGTRLTVV.

The CDR3 sequence is CASSMDFKETQYF. Written as DNA, the CDR3 is TGTGCCAGCAGCATGGACTTCAAAGAGACCCAGTACTTC. V is TRBV5-4 and J is TRBJ2-5, with D possibly matching TRBD2 (5 bases). The V end was cut by 4 bases, the J end by 3 bases, with 10 bases between. In germline, CDR1 is SGHNT, CDR2 YYREEE (reference sequence). CDR3 size: 13 residues. Based on the CDR3 plus reference TRBV5-4 and TRBJ2-5, the full variable domain is ETGVTQSPTHLIKTRGQQVTLRCSSQSGHNTVSWYQQALGQGPQFIFQYYREEENGRGNFPPRFSGLQFPNYSSELNVNALELDDSALYLCASSMDFKETQYFGPGTRLLVL.

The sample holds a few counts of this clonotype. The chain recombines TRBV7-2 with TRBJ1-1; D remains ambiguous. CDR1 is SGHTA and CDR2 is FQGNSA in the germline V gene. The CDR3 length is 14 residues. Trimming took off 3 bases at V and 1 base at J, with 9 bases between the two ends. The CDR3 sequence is CASSFVRTNTEAFF. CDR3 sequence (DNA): TGTGCCAGCAGCTTCGTCAGAACGAACACTGAAGCTTTCTTT.

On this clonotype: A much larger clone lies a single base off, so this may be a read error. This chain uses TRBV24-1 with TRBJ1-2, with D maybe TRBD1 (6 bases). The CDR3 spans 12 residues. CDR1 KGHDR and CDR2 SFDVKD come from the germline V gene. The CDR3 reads CVTSPDSLGYTF. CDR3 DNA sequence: TGTGTCACCAGTCCGGACAGCCTTGGCTACACCTTC.

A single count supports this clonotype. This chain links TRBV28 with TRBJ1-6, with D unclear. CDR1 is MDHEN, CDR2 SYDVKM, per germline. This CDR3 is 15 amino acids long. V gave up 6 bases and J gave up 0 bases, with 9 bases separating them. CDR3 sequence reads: CASRRGNSYNSPLHF. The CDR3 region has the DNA TGTGCCAGCAGGCGAGGGAACTCCTATAATTCACCCCTCCACTTT.